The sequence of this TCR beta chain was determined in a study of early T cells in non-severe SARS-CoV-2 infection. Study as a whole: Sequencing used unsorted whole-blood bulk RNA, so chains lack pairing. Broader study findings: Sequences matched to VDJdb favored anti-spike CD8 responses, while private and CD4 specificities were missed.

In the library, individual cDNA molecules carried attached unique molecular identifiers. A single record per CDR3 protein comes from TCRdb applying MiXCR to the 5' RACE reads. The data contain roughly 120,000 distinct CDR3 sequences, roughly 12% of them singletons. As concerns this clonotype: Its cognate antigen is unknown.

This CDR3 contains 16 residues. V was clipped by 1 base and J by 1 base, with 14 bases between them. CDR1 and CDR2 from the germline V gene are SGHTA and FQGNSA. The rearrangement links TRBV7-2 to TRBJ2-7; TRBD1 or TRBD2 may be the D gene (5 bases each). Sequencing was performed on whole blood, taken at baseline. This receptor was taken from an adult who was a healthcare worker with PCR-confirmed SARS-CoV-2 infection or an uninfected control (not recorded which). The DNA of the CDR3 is TGTGCCAGCAGCTTAGTCGAGGGGTTTGGTTCCTACGAGCAGTACTTC. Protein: CASSLVEGFGSYEQYF.